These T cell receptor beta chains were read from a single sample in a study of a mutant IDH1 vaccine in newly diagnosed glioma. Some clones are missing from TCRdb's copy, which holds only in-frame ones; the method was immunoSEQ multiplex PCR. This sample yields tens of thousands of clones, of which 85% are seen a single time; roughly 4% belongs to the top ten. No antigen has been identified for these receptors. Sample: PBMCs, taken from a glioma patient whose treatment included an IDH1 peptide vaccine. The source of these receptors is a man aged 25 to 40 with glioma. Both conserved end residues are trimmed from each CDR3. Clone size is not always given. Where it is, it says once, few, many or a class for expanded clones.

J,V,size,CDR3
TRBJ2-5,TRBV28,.,ASSTHTRGAGETQY
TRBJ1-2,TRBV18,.,ASSRGGGAGYGYT
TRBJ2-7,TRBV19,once,ASSTGGVAYEQY
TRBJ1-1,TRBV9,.,ASSVASSGAEAF
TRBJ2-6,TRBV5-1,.,ATCRGQLLPGTGANVLT
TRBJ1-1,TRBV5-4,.,ASSLAGGFRNTEAF
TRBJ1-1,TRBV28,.,ASSFLGSKVNTEAF
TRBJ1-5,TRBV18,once,ASSPLRDRVQPQH
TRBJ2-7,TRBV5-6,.,ASSFYRAYEQY
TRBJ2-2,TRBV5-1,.,ASSRWDTGELF
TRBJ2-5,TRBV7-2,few,ASSRGGAGQETQY
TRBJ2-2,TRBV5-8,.,ASSLRSVTGELF
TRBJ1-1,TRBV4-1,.,ASSQGGTGGAYTEAF
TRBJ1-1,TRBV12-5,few,ASAPDVRMNTEAF
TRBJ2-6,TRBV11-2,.,ASSLGSGSGANVLT
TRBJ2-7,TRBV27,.,AFRVGTGEKNYEQY